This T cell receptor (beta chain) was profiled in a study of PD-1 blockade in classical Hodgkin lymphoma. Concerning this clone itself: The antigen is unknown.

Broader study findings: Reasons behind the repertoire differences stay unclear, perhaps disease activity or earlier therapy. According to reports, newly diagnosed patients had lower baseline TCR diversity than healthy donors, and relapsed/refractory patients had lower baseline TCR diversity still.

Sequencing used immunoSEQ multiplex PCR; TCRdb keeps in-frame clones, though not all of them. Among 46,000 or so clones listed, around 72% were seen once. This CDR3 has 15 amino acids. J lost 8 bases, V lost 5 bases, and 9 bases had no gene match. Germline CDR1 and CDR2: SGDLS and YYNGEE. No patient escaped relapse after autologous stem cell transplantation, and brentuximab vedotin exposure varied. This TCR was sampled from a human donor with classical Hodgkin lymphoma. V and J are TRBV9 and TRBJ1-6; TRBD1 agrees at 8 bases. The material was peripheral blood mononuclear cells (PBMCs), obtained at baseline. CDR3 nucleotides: TGTGCCAGCAGTCCATCGGACAGGGAGTATTCACCCCTCCACTTT. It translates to CASSPSDREYSPLHF.